This TCR beta chain comes out of a study of control samples from healthy donors and cancer patients. From germline, CDR1 is SGHRS and CDR2 YFSETQ. Trimming shortened V by 0 bases and J by 4 bases, and 11 bases separated the two germline ends. This CDR3 has 15 residues. The repertoire was sequenced with immunoSEQ multiplex PCR; TCRdb's copy has only in-frame clones and lacks some. This repertoire shows some 130,000 clones, approximately 90% found once; its top ten account for roughly 8.8%. The source material was blood. The TCR comes from a young man in good health. The genes are TRBV5-1 and TRBJ1-3; tentative D call: TRBD1 (6 bases). CDR3 coding DNA: TGCGCCAGCAGCTTGGATCCTGGGACAGGAAACACCATATATTTT. Translated, it gives CASSLDPGTGNTIYF.